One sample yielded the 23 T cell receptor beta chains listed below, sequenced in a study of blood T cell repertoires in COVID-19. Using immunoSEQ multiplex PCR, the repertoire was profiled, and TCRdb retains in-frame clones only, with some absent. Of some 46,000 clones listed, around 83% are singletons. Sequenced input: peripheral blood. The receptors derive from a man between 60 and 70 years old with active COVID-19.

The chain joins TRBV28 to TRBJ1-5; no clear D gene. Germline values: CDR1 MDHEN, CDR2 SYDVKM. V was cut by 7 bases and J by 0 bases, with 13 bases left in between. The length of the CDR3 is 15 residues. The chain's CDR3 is CASTLGGDSNQPQHF. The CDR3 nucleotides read TGTGCCAGCACCCTAGGAGGAGATAGCAATCAGCCCCAGCATTTT.

The CDR3 loop is CASRAEGLANYGYTF. CDR3 sequence (DNA): TGTGCCAGCAGAGCGGAGGGATTAGCTAACTATGGCTACACCTTC. The V and J genes are TRBV28 and TRBJ1-2; D gene unclear. Germline V gene data show CDR1 as MDHEN and CDR2 as SYDVKM. This CDR3 has 15 residues. Trimming removed 6 bases from V and 0 bases from J, with 14 bases in between.

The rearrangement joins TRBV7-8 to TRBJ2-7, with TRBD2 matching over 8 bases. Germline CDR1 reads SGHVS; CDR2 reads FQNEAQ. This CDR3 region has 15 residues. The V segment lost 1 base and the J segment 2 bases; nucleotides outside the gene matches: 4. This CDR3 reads CASSLGLAGTYEQYF. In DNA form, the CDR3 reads TGTGCCAGCAGCTTAGGTCTAGCGGGTACCTACGAGCAGTACTTC.

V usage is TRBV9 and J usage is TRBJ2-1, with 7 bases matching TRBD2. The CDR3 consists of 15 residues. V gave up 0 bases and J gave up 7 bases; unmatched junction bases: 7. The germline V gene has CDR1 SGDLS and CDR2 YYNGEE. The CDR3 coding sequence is TGTGCCAGCAGCGTAGCTGGCGGGAGTATGAATGAGCAGTTCTTC. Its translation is CASSVAGGSMNEQFF.

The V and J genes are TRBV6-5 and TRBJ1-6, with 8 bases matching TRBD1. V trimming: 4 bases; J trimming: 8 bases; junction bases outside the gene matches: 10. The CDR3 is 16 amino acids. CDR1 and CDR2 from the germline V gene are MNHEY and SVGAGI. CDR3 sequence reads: CASSWTGNGLDSPLHF. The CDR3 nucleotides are TGTGCCAGCAGTTGGACAGGGAATGGACTGGATTCACCCCTCCACTTT.

The CDR3 is CASSFDRTRSGNTIYF. Written as DNA, the CDR3 is TGTGCCAGCAGCTTTGACAGGACTAGGTCTGGAAACACCATATATTTT. This chain uses TRBV5-6 with TRBJ1-3; tentative D call: TRBD1 (6 bases). Trimming left V 2 bases short and J 1 base short, with 13 bases between. The CDR3 has 16 amino acids. The germline gives CDR1 SGHDT, CDR2 YYEEEE.

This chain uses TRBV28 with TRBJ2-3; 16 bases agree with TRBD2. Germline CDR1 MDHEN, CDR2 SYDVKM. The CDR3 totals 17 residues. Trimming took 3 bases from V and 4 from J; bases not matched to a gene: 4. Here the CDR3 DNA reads TGTGCCAGCAGTTTTGCGGGACTAGCGGGAGGGGCAGATACGCAGTATTTT. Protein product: CASSFAGLAGGADTQYF.

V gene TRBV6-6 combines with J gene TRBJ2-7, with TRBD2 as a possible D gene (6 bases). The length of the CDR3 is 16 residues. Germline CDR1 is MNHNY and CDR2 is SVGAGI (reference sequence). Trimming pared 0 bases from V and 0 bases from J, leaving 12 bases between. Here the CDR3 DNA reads TGTGCCAGCAGTTACTCGGGTTTGGGAGGCTCCTACGAGCAGTACTTC. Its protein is CASSYSGLGGSYEQYF.

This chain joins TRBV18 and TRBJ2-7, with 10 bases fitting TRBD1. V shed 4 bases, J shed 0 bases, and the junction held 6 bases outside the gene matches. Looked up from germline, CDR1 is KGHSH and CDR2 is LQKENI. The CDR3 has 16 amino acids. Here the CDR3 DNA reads TGTGCCAGCTCACGAGGGACAGGGGCCTTCTCCTACGAGCAGTACTTC. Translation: CASSRGTGAFSYEQYF.

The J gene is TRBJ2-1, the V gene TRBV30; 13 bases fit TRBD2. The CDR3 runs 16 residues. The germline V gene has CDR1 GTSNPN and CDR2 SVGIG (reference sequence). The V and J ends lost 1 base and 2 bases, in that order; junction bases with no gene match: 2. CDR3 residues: CAWSAGTSGAYNEQFF. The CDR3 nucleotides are TGTGCCTGGAGTGCGGGGACTAGCGGGGCCTACAATGAGCAGTTCTTC.

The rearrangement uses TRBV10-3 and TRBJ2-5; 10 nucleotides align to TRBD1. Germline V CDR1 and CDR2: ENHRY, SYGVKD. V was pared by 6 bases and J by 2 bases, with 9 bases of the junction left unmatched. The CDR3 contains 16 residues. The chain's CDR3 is CAISNRGQGPQETQYF. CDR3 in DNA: TGTGCCATCAGCAACCGGGGACAGGGGCCTCAAGAGACCCAGTACTTC.

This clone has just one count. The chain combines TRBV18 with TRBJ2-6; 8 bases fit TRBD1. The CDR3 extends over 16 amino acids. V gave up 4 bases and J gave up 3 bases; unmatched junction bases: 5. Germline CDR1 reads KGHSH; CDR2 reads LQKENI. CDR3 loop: CASSRGQVHGANVLTF. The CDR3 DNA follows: TGTGCCAGCTCACGGGGACAGGTCCATGGGGCCAACGTCCTGACTTTC.

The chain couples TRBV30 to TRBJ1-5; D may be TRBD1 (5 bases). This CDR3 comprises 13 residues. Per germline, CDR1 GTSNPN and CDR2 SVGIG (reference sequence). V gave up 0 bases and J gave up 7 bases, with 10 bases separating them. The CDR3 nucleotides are TGTGCCTGGAGTGTCCGGGGGGGACAGCCCCAGCATTTT. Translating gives CAWSVRGGQPQHF.

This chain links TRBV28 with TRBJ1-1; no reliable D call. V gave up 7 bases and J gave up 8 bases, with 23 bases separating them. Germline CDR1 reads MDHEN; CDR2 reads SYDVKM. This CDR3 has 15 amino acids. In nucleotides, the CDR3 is TGTGCCAGCAAGGGATTTGCAGGAGGCTTTGACGAAGCTTTCTTT. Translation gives CASKGFAGGFDEAFF. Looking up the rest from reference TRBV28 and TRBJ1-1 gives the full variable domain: DVKVTQSSRYLVKRTGEKVFLECVQDMDHENMFWYRQDPGLGLRLIYFSYDVKMKEKGDIPEGYSVSREKKERFSLILESASTNQTSMYLCASKGFAGGFDEAFFGQGTRLTVV.

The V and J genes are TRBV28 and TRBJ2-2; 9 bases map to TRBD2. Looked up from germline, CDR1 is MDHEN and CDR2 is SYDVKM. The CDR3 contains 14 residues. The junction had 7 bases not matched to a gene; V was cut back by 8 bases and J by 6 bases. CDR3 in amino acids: CASGLAGVAGELFF. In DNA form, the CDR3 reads TGTGCCAGCGGGTTAGCGGGAGTGGCCGGGGAGCTGTTTTTT.

CDR3 in amino acids: CASSRPLTSGSPNEQFF. Written as DNA, the CDR3 is TGTGCCAGCAGTCGCCCCTTGACTAGCGGGAGCCCCAATGAGCAGTTCTTC. The V gene is TRBV28, the J gene TRBJ2-1; 12 bases fit TRBD2. Looked up from germline, CDR1 is MDHEN and CDR2 is SYDVKM. The CDR3 extends over 17 amino acids. J lost 6 bases, V lost 5 bases, and 11 bases had no gene match.

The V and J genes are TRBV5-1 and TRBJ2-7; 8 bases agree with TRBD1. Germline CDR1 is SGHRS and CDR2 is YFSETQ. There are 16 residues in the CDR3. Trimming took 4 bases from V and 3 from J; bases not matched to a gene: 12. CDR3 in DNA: TGCGCCAGCAGCCCAGTAGTAGGACAGGGACACTACGAGCAGTACTTC. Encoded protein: CASSPVVGQGHYEQYF.

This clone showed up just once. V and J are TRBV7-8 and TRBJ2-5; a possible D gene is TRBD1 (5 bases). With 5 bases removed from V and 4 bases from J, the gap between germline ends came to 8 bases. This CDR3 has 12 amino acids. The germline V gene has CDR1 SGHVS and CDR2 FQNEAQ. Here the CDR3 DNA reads TGTGCCAGCAGCCCAGGGCGAGAGACCCAGTACTTC. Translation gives CASSPGRETQYF.

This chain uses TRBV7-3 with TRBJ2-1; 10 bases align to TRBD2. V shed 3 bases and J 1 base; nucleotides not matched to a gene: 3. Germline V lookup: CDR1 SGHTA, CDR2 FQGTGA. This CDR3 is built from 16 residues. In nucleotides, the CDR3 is TGTGCCAGCAGCTTCTCTAGCGGGGGTTCCTACAATGAGCAGTTCTTC. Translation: CASSFSSGGSYNEQFF. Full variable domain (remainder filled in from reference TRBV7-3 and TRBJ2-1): GAGVSQTPSNKVTEKGKYVELRCDPISGHTALYWYRQSLGQGPEFLIYFQGTGAADDSGLPNDRFFAVRPEGSVSTLKIQRTERGDSAVYLCASSFSSGGSYNEQFFGPGTRLTVL.

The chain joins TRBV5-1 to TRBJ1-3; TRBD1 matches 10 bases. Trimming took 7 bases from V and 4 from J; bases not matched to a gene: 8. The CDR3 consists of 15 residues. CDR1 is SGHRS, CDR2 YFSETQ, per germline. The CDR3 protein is CASGPGQGSGNTIYF. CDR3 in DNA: TGCGCCAGCGGACCGGGACAGGGGTCCGGAAACACCATATATTTT.

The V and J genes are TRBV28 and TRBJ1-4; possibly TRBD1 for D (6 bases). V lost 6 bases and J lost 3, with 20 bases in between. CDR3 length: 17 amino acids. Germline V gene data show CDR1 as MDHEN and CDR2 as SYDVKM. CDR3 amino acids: CASRETGSSWANEKLFF. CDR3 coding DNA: TGTGCCAGCAGGGAAACAGGGTCTAGTTGGGCTAATGAAAAACTGTTTTTT.

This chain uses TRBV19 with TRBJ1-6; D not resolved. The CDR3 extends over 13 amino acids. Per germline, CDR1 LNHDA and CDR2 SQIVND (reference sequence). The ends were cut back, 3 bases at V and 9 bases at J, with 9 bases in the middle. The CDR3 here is CASSIAGSSPLHF. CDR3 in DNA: TGTGCCAGTAGTATCGCAGGAAGTTCACCCCTCCACTTT.

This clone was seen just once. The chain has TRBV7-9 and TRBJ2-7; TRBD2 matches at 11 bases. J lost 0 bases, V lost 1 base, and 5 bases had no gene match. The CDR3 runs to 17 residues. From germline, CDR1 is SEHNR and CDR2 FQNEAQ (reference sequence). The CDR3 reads CASSLGPSGGSSYEQYF. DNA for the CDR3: TGTGCCAGCAGCTTAGGGCCTAGCGGGGGGAGCTCCTACGAGCAGTACTTC.